Reported below is one T cell receptor (beta chain). This record comes from a study of technical replicates of blood from a handful of donors. The CDR3 loop spans 14 amino acids. Germline V CDR1 and CDR2: SEHNR, FQNEAQ (reference sequence). The junction had 10 bases not matched to a gene; V was cut back by 5 bases and J by 7 bases. Generated by immunoSEQ multiplex PCR, the TCRdb table keeps only in-frame clones and is missing some. The data contain over 60,000 clones, 93% of them seen just once; the ten biggest clones take up 0.2% to 0.3%. The chain combines TRBV7-9 with TRBJ2-7; 8 positions agree with TRBD1. This TCR was recovered from a human donor in good health. Material for sequencing was T cells isolated from PBMCs. CDR3 nucleotides: TGTGCCAGCAGCGGGTGGGACAGGAGAAAGGAGCAGTACTTC. This sequence encodes CASSGWDRRKEQYF. Variable domain in full (rest from reference TRBV7-9 and TRBJ2-7): DTGVSQNPRHKITKRGQNVTFRCDPISEHNRLYWYRQTLGQGPEFLTYFQNEAQLEKSRLLSDRFSAERPKGSFSTLEIQRTEQGDSAMYLCASSGWDRRKEQYFGPGTRLTVT.